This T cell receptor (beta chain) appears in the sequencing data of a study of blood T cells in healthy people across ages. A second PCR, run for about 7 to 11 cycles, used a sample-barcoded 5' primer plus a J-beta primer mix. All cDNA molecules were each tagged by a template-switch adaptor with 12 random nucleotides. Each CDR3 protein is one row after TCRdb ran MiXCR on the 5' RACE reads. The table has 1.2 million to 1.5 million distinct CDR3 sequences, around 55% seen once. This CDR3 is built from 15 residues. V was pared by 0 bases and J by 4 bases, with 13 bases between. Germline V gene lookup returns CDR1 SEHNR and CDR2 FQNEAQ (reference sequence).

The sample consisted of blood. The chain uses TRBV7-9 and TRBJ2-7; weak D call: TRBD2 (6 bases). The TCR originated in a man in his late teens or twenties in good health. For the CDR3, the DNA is TGTGCCAGCAGCTTAGCATTGGGAGGCGATTACGAGCAGTACTTC. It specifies CASSLALGGDYEQYF.